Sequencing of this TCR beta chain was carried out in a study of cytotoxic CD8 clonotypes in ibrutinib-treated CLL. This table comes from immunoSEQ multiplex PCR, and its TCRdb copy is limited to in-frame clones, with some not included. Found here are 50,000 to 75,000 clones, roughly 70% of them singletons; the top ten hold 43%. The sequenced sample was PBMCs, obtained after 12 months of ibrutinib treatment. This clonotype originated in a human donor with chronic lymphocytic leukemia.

In nucleotides, the CDR3 is TGTGCCAGTAGTCCCACCCGGACTAGCGGGAGGGCCGTTCCCTACGAGCAGTACTTC. This sequence encodes CASSPTRTSGRAVPYEQYF. The V and J genes are TRBV19 and TRBJ2-7; TRBD2 aligns across 15 bases. V lost 5 bases, J lost 2 bases, and 13 bases stayed unmatched. The germline V gene has CDR1 LNHDA and CDR2 SQIVND (reference sequence). The CDR3 loop spans 19 amino acids.